These 28 T cell receptor beta chains came from one sample sequenced in a study of blood T cell repertoires in COVID-19. The table came from immunoSEQ multiplex PCR; TCRdb's copy has only in-frame clones and leaves some out. This repertoire shows around 340,000 clones, roughly 90% found once; its top ten account for approximately 0.97%. The sample was PBMCs or T cells enriched from blood (not recorded which). The origin of the receptors is a woman aged 25 to 45 who had been exposed to COVID-19.

CDR3: CASSLGNSGSTDTQYF. For the CDR3, the DNA is TGTGCCAGCAGCTTAGGGAATAGCGGGAGCACAGATACGCAGTATTTT. V is TRBV7-6 and J is TRBJ2-3; 7 nucleotides agree with TRBD2. Trimming took 1 base from V and 0 from J; bases not matched to a gene: 4. This CDR3 has 16 residues. The germline V gene has CDR1 SGHVS and CDR2 FNYEAQ.

The genes are TRBV13 and TRBJ2-1; 11 nucleotides match TRBD1. The J segment lost 5 bases and the V segment lost 5 bases, leaving 5 bases of the junction unmatched. The CDR3 totals 15 residues. Germline CDR1 is PRHDT and CDR2 is FYEKMQ (reference sequence). The CDR3 coding sequence is TGTGCCAGCAGCGTACCGGGACAGGGGGACAATGAGCAGTTCTTC. Encoded protein: CASSVPGQGDNEQFF.

A few counts support this clone. The J gene is TRBJ1-5, the V gene TRBV5-5; the D is unclear. The CDR3 runs to 15 residues. Germline V lookup: CDR1 SGHKS, CDR2 YYEKEE (reference sequence). V was cut by 1 base and J by 4 bases, with 12 bases left in between. For the CDR3, the DNA is TGTGCCAGCAGCTTGATAGCTGGTTCGAATCAGCCCCAGCATTTT. Amino acids: CASSLIAGSNQPQHF.

This chain's CDR3 is CASNSGQGYSPLHF. CDR3 DNA sequence: TGTGCCAGCAACTCGGGACAGGGGTATTCACCCCTCCACTTT. The gene calls are TRBV6-5 and TRBJ1-6, with TRBD1 matching 10 bases. This CDR3 has 14 amino acids. Germline loops: CDR1 MNHEY, CDR2 SVGAGI. J lost 8 bases, V lost 7 bases, and 5 bases had no gene match.

The rearrangement links TRBV7-2 to TRBJ1-5, with 10 bases that match TRBD1. From germline, CDR1 is SGHTA and CDR2 FQGNSA. There are 15 residues in the CDR3. Trimming cost V 5 bases and J 7 bases; bases outside gene matches: 8. As DNA, the CDR3 is TGTGCCAGCAGCCCAGGGGGGACAGGGGCCCAGCCCCAGCATTTT. Translating gives CASSPGGTGAQPQHF. Variable domain in full (rest from reference TRBV7-2 and TRBJ1-5): GAGVSQSPSNKVTEKGKDVELRCDPISGHTALYWYRQSLGQGLEFLIYFQGNSAPDKSGLPSDRFSAERTGGSVSTLTIQRTQQEDSAVYLCASSPGGTGAQPQHFGDGTRLSIL.

In the case of this clone: In the same sample, other DNA sequences code for this CDR3. This sequence joins TRBV19 and TRBJ2-7, with a possible D match to TRBD2 (6 bases). CDR1 LNHDA and CDR2 SQIVND come from the germline V gene (reference sequence). The CDR3 consists of 17 residues. V was clipped by 5 bases and J by 3 bases, with 23 bases between them. The CDR3 spells CASSPENKLLALYEQYF. The CDR3 DNA follows: TGTGCCAGTAGTCCGGAGAATAAGCTCCTAGCGCTCTACGAGCAGTACTTC.

With respect to this clone: Other nucleotide sequences in the sample specify the same CDR3. The J gene is TRBJ2-7, the V gene TRBV15; 8 bases are shared with TRBD2. The germline gives CDR1 LNHNV, CDR2 YYDKDF (reference sequence). V was clipped by 2 bases and J by 2 bases; unmatched bases: 5. CDR3 length equals 15 residues. The CDR3 bases are TGTGCCACCAGCAGAACCTCGGGAGGGCCCTACGAGCAGTACTTC. Protein product: CATSRTSGGPYEQYF. Full variable domain (remainder filled in from reference TRBV15 and TRBJ2-7): DAMVIQNPRYQVTQFGKPVTLSCSQTLNHNVMYWYQQKSSQAPKLLFHYYDKDFNNEADTPDNFQSRRPNTSFCFLDIRSPGLGDTAMYLCATSRTSGGPYEQYFGPGTRLTVT.

The V call is TRBV2, the J call TRBJ1-4; D perhaps matches TRBD1 (6 bases). V lost 6 bases, J lost 5 bases, and 13 bases lay in between. The germline V gene has CDR1 SNHLY and CDR2 FYNNEI. This CDR3 spans 14 amino acids. CDR3 coding DNA: TGTGCCAGCAGGCACAGGGTGGGGAATGAAAAACTGTTTTTT. Amino acid sequence: CASRHRVGNEKLFF.

The chain joins TRBV7-6 to TRBJ2-3; 9 nucleotides align to TRBD1. This CDR3 comprises 21 residues. V lost 5 bases to trimming and J lost 0 bases; unmatched junction nucleotides: 21. The germline V gene encodes CDR1 SGHVS and CDR2 FNYEAQ. CDR3 in amino acids: CASSPDPFTGGGRESTDTQYF. The CDR3 DNA follows: TGTGCCAGCAGCCCGGACCCATTCACAGGGGGCGGAAGGGAGAGCACAGATACGCAGTATTTT.

The chain links TRBV19 to TRBJ1-5; TRBD1 aligns across 10 bases. This CDR3 is 15 amino acids long. Per germline, CDR1 LNHDA and CDR2 SQIVND (reference sequence). After removal of 5 bases from V and 4 bases from J, the junction contained 5 bases not matched to a gene. The CDR3 protein is CASSPRDRGNQPQHF. CDR3 coding DNA: TGTGCCAGTAGTCCCCGGGACAGGGGAAATCAGCCCCAGCATTTT.

The chain couples TRBV7-8 to TRBJ2-7; TRBD1 agrees at 8 bases. CDR3 size: 14 residues. Germline loops: CDR1 SGHVS, CDR2 FQNEAQ. V was clipped by 3 bases and J by 1 base; unmatched bases: 2. CDR3 residues: CASSFGTGSYEQYF. The CDR3 nucleotides are TGTGCCAGCAGCTTCGGGACAGGATCCTACGAGCAGTACTTC.

The chain joins TRBV11-3 to TRBJ2-7, with D possibly being TRBD2 (5 bases). CDR1 is SGHNT, CDR2 YENEEA, per germline. The CDR3 sequence is 15 residues long. The V and J ends lost 0 bases and 6 bases respectively, with 15 bases between them. The CDR3 region is CASSLESGTAGEQYF. For the CDR3, the DNA is TGTGCCAGCAGCTTAGAATCGGGAACGGCTGGCGAGCAGTACTTC.

This chain connects TRBV5-4 to TRBJ2-2, with D tentatively TRBD1 (6 bases). Per germline, CDR1 SGHNT and CDR2 YYREEE (reference sequence). The CDR3 is 15 residues long. The V and J ends lost 6 bases and 7 bases respectively, with 19 bases between them. The DNA for the CDR3 is TGTGCCAGCAACCTAGACAGGACGCAGGGCGGGGAGCTGTTTTTT. This codes for CASNLDRTQGGELFF.

The V call is TRBV15, the J call TRBJ1-3, with D unresolved. The CDR3 has 17 amino acids. V lost 0 bases and J 1 base, leaving 13 bases between the germline ends. CDR1 is LNHNV and CDR2 is YYDKDF in the germline V gene (reference sequence). In DNA form, the CDR3 reads TGTGCCACCAGCAGAGATACGGGATTTGGGTCTGGAAACACCATATATTTT. Its protein is CATSRDTGFGSGNTIYF.

The chain recombines TRBV12-3 or TRBV12-4 with TRBJ1-1, with unresolved D. The CDR3 totals 13 residues. Deletions cut 3 bases from V and 10 bases from J, with 15 bases between. The CDR3 DNA reads as TGTGCCAGCAGTTTGTTCAAGGGAGCTCCAGCTTTCTTT. It specifies CASSLFKGAPAFF.

V is TRBV5-1 and J is TRBJ1-1; D may be TRBD1 (5 bases). The CDR3 consists of 14 residues. Trimming pared 0 bases from V and 8 bases from J, leaving 14 bases between. Germline assignment: CDR1 SGHRS and CDR2 YFSETQ. The chain's CDR3 is CASSLGQPGSEAFF. CDR3 nucleotides: TGCGCCAGCAGCTTGGGACAGCCCGGATCCGAAGCTTTCTTT.

The J gene is TRBJ1-1, the V gene TRBV30; D is uncertain. The germline gives CDR1 GTSNPN, CDR2 SVGIG (reference sequence). V was cut by 8 bases and J by 7 bases, with 20 bases left in between. This CDR3 has 13 amino acids. The CDR3: CALRAGDYDEAFF. The CDR3 nucleotides read TGTGCCCTCCGTGCAGGCGACTACGATGAAGCTTTCTTT.

The chain employs TRBV7-8 and TRBJ2-6; D is ambiguous. The CDR3 totals 16 residues. V was clipped by 1 base and J by 7 bases, with 14 bases between them. Germline-derived CDR1 and CDR2 are SGHVS and FQNEAQ. CDR3 protein: CASSLVSRSLANVLTF. CDR3 nucleotides: TGTGCCAGCAGCTTAGTATCCAGGTCCCTTGCCAACGTCCTGACTTTC.

This chain joins TRBV11-1 and TRBJ2-1, with 9 bases identical to TRBD1. This CDR3 has 18 residues. Germline V gene sequence: CDR1 SGHAT, CDR2 FQDESV (reference sequence). With V trimmed by 0 bases and J by 3 bases, 9 bases remained unmatched. As DNA, the CDR3 is TGTGCCAGCAGCTTAGCTTGGGCCGGGACAGGGCACTACAATGAGCAGTTCTTC. Amino acids: CASSLAWAGTGHYNEQFF.

The chain is built from TRBV18 and TRBJ2-6, with 11 bases fitting TRBD1. The J segment lost 2 bases and the V segment lost 4 bases, leaving 7 bases of the junction unmatched. The germline gives CDR1 KGHSH, CDR2 LQKENI. This CDR3 is built from 18 residues. Here the CDR3 reads CASSHLGQGVTGANVLTF. The CDR3 DNA reads as TGTGCCAGCTCACATCTGGGACAGGGGGTAACTGGGGCCAACGTCCTGACTTTC.

The genes are TRBV7-9 and TRBJ1-2; D gene ambiguous. Trimming removed 2 bases at V and 0 bases at J, with 4 bases between. There are 13 residues in the CDR3. Germline V gene data show CDR1 as SEHNR and CDR2 as FQNEAQ (reference sequence). CDR3 DNA: TGTGCCAGCAGCTTATTAGCTAACTATGGCTACACCTTC. Translating gives CASSLLANYGYTF.

This chain connects TRBV6-6 to TRBJ1-1; D ambiguous. V lost 10 bases to trimming and J lost 1 base, with 13 bases between them. Germline V CDR1 and CDR2: MNHNY, SVGAGI (reference sequence). This CDR3 is built from 13 residues. DNA of the CDR3: TGTGCCACACGCTCGGGAGGGAACACTGAAGCTTTCTTT. It codes for CATRSGGNTEAFF.

The CDR3 here is CSVDGTGDQETQYF. DNA for the CDR3: TGCAGCGTTGACGGGACAGGGGACCAAGAGACCCAGTACTTC. The gene calls are TRBV29-1 and TRBJ2-5; TRBD1 agrees at 10 bases. The CDR3 is made up of 14 amino acids. J was trimmed by 0 bases and V by 3 bases; bases with no gene match: 1. Germline lookup yields CDR1 SQVTM and CDR2 ANQGSEA.

J is TRBJ2-7 and V is TRBV28, with unresolved D. Germline CDR1 reads MDHEN; CDR2 reads SYDVKM. There are 14 residues in the CDR3. V lost 5 bases, J lost 0 bases, and 11 bases lay in between. Here the CDR3 reads CASSAAGSSYEQYF. The CDR3 DNA reads as TGTGCCAGCAGTGCCGCAGGCTCCTCCTACGAGCAGTACTTC.

The chain employs TRBV4-1 and TRBJ1-3; the match to TRBD1 covers 7 bases. Germline V lookup: CDR1 MGHRA, CDR2 YSYEKL. V shed 3 bases and J 4 bases; nucleotides not matched to a gene: 9. The CDR3 length is 16 residues. This CDR3 reads CASSHDWRGRGNTIYF. The CDR3 nucleotides are TGCGCCAGCAGCCATGATTGGAGGGGGCGAGGAAACACCATATATTTT.

The chain carries TRBV2 and TRBJ1-5, with D possibly matching TRBD1 (5 bases). Germline-derived CDR1 and CDR2 are SNHLY and FYNNEI. The length of the CDR3 is 14 residues. V shed 6 bases and J shed 4 bases, with 13 bases lying between them. The CDR3 region is CASRGVAENQPQHF. The CDR3 bases are TGTGCCAGCAGAGGGGTGGCGGAGAATCAGCCCCAGCATTTT. Looking up the rest from reference TRBV2 and TRBJ1-5 gives the full variable domain: EPEVTQTPSHQVTQMGQEVILRCVPISNHLYFYWYRQILGQKVEFLVSFYNNEISEKSEIFDDQFSVERPDGSNFTLKIRSTKLEDSAMYFCASRGVAENQPQHFGDGTRLSIL.

V gene TRBV10-1 combines with J gene TRBJ2-1; 12 nucleotides line up with TRBD2. The CDR3 has 16 amino acids. Trimming cost V 6 bases and J 2 bases; bases outside gene matches: 5. Germline V CDR1 and CDR2: WNHNN, SYGVQD (reference sequence). In DNA, the CDR3 is TGCGCCAGCAGCCCCGGACTAGCGGGGACCTACAATGAGCAGTTCTTC. As protein: CASSPGLAGTYNEQFF.

The chain links TRBV5-6 to TRBJ1-3; D gene unclear. Germline assignment: CDR1 SGHDT and CDR2 YYEEEE. The CDR3 contains 14 residues. Trimming took 2 bases from V and 0 from J, leaving 6 bases between them. CDR3 nucleotides: TGTGCCAGCAGCTTCCCAGGCTCTGGAAACACCATATATTTT. Protein product: CASSFPGSGNTIYF.